This T cell receptor (beta chain) appears in the sequencing data of a study of blood T cell repertoires in COVID-19. Study details: The samples span acute and convalescent COVID-19 from the United States, Italy and Spain. From T cells, B-cell-depleted T cells, or PBMCs came the material, which was cDNA or gDNA.

This CDR3 has 14 amino acids. V was pared by 7 bases and J by 6 bases, with 18 bases between. The germline gives CDR1 MNHEY, CDR2 SVGEGT. As handled by the study authors: Using reference gene primer amplification, nucleated cell counts were estimated. Sequenced by immunoSEQ multiplex PCR; TCRdb stores in-frame clones only, minus some. The DNA was the basis for D and trimming; V, J and clone size are from that table. Among about 220,000 clones listed, about four fifths were seen once. This rearrangement joins TRBV6-2 or TRBV6-3 to TRBJ1-2; D unclear. The sequence was obtained from a woman aged 45-65 years with acute or convalescent COVID-19. The sample taken for sequencing was peripheral blood. The CDR3 reads CASTPRRADNGYTF. As DNA, the CDR3 is TGTGCCAGCACCCCGAGGCGCGCCGATAATGGCTACACCTTC.